The next 30 T cell receptor beta chains were all read from a single sample in a study of blood T cell repertoires in COVID-19. Generated by immunoSEQ multiplex PCR, the TCRdb table keeps only in-frame clones and is missing some. Of about 250,000 clones in the sample, about 89% were seen once. Sample: peripheral blood. All receptors come from a middle-aged woman who had recovered from COVID-19.

The gene calls are TRBV6-5 and TRBJ2-7, with TRBD2 matching 11 bases. The length of the CDR3 is 15 residues. Germline CDR1 reads MNHEY; CDR2 reads SVGAGI. V lost 2 bases, J lost 3 bases, and 3 bases stayed unmatched. DNA for the CDR3: TGTGCCAGCAGTTACGCGGGACTAGCGGACTACGAGCAGTACTTC. Its protein product is CASSYAGLADYEQYF.

This clone was seen a handful of times. The chain joins TRBV27 to TRBJ2-7, with TRBD2 matching over 9 bases. Germline lookup yields CDR1 MNHEY and CDR2 SMNVEV (reference sequence). This CDR3 is built from 17 residues. Trimming cost V 4 bases and J 6 bases; bases outside gene matches: 16. The CDR3 loop reads CASSSYNPLGLAVEQYF. The CDR3 DNA follows: TGTGCCAGCAGTTCCTATAATCCTTTGGGACTAGCAGTCGAGCAGTACTTC.

This chain uses TRBV3-1 (or the pseudogene TRBV3-2) with TRBJ2-5, with 12 bases fitting TRBD2. Per the germline V gene, CDR1 is LGHDT and CDR2 is YNNKEL (reference sequence). The CDR3 has 16 residues. V trimming: 5 bases; J trimming: 4 bases; junction bases outside the gene matches: 8. The CDR3 here is CASSASTSGSPETQYF. The CDR3 DNA reads as TGTGCCAGCAGCGCCTCGACTAGCGGGAGTCCAGAGACCCAGTACTTC.

The chain links TRBV5-4 to TRBJ2-7, with a possible D match to TRBD2 (6 bases). In germline, CDR1 is SGHNT, CDR2 YYREEE (reference sequence). This CDR3 spans 14 amino acids. V was clipped by 1 base and J by 0 bases, with 8 bases between them. CDR3: CASSLSGSSYEQYF. CDR3 DNA sequence: TGTGCCAGCAGCTTGTCCGGGAGCTCCTACGAGCAGTACTTC.

The chain uses TRBV5-1 and TRBJ1-3; D is ambiguous. The V and J ends lost 5 bases and 0 bases respectively, with 12 bases between them. The germline CDR1 and CDR2 sequences are SGHRS and YFSETQ. This CDR3 contains 15 residues. CDR3 coding DNA: TGCGCCAGCAGACCTGACGGGAGCTCTGGAAACACCATATATTTT. Amino acids: CASRPDGSSGNTIYF.

The genes are TRBV30 and TRBJ1-1; D is possibly TRBD1 (6 bases). In germline, CDR1 is GTSNPN, CDR2 SVGIG (reference sequence). V was shortened by 2 bases and J by 5 bases, with 9 bases between the two germline ends. The CDR3 totals 12 residues. The CDR3 coding sequence is TGTGCCTGGAGTCTACAGGGTACTGAAGCTTTCTTT. Amino acids: CAWSLQGTEAFF.

This clone has a handful of counts. The genes are TRBV28 and TRBJ1-5; 9 bases are a match to TRBD1. Germline CDR1 and CDR2: MDHEN and SYDVKM. This CDR3 region has 15 residues. Trimming took 4 bases from V and 7 from J; bases not matched to a gene: 8. In DNA, the CDR3 is TGTGCCAGCAGTTCACCGGGACAGGGTGGCCAGCCCCAGCATTTT. Residues: CASSSPGQGGQPQHF.

The chain uses TRBV6-1 and TRBJ2-7, with TRBD2 as a possible D gene (6 bases). This CDR3 comprises 14 residues. Germline values: CDR1 MNHNS, CDR2 SASEGT. Trimming stripped 3 bases from V and 3 bases from J, with 12 bases between. The CDR3 loop reads CASSDGWGGYEQYF. The CDR3 bases are TGTGCCAGCAGTGATGGTTGGGGAGGCTACGAGCAGTACTTC.

The V call is TRBV7-2, the J call TRBJ2-3; tentatively, D is TRBD2 (5 bases). Per the germline V gene, CDR1 is SGHTA and CDR2 is FQGNSA. The CDR3 is 15 residues long. Between the trimmed V and J ends, which lost 5 bases and 5 bases, there was a span of 17 bases. The CDR3: CASSQRPLGQDTQYF. The CDR3 DNA follows: TGTGCCAGCAGCCAGCGGCCTCTCGGGCAAGATACGCAGTATTTT.

The chain carries TRBV3-1 (or the pseudogene TRBV3-2) and TRBJ2-5; 11 nucleotides line up with TRBD2. The germline V gene encodes CDR1 LGHDT and CDR2 YNNKEL (reference sequence). The CDR3 totals 15 residues. The V segment lost 1 base and the J segment 3 bases; nucleotides outside the gene matches: 1. The CDR3 sequence is CASSQALAGEETQYF. CDR3 nucleotide sequence: TGTGCCAGCAGCCAAGCACTAGCGGGAGAAGAGACCCAGTACTTC.

This clone was detected a few times. The V gene is TRBV30, the J gene TRBJ1-2; TRBD1 is a possible D gene (6 bases). CDR1 and CDR2 from the germline V gene are GTSNPN and SVGIG (reference sequence). The V end lost 1 base, the J end lost 8 bases, and 11 bases lay between the germline ends. This CDR3 contains 12 residues. The CDR3 DNA follows: TGTGCCTGGAGTGGTCCAGGGGACGGCTACACCTTC. Its translation is CAWSGPGDGYTF. The whole variable domain, filled in from reference TRBV30 and TRBJ1-2, reads SQTIHQWPATLVQPVGSPLSLECTVEGTSNPNLYWYRQAAGRGLQLLFYSVGIGQISSEVPQNLSASRPQDRQFILSSKKLLLSDSGFYLCAWSGPGDGYTFGSGTRLTVV.

CDR3 DNA: TGTGCCAGCAGTGAAGGGGGGGTTGAGACCCAGTACTTC. Translation: CASSEGGVETQYF. V and J are TRBV6-1 and TRBJ2-5; maybe TRBD2 (6 bases). This CDR3 spans 13 amino acids. Trimming took 1 base from V and 5 from J, leaving 8 bases between them. CDR1 is MNHNS, CDR2 SASEGT, per germline.

This clone was detected only once. The rearrangement joins TRBV5-1 to TRBJ2-1, with a possible D match to TRBD2 (5 bases). Trimming removed 4 bases from V and 7 bases from J, with 15 bases in between. This CDR3 has 14 amino acids. The germline V gene has CDR1 SGHRS and CDR2 YFSETQ. Written as DNA, the CDR3 is TGCGCCAGCAGCGGAGCGGTCGAGGGAAATGAGCAGTTCTTC. Encoded protein: CASSGAVEGNEQFF.

V is TRBV28 and J is TRBJ2-1, with 11 bases identical to TRBD2. The germline V gene encodes CDR1 MDHEN and CDR2 SYDVKM. This CDR3 is 16 amino acids long. V gave up 6 bases and J gave up 2 bases; unmatched junction bases: 6. Here the CDR3 reads CASSPTLAGAYNEQFF. The CDR3 nucleotides are TGTGCCAGCAGCCCTACACTAGCGGGAGCCTACAATGAGCAGTTCTTC.

The chain couples TRBV3-1 (or the pseudogene TRBV3-2) to TRBJ2-3, with D tentatively TRBD2 (6 bases). Germline V gene lookup returns CDR1 LGHDT and CDR2 YNNKEL (reference sequence). V was cut by 0 bases and J by 0 bases, with 13 bases left in between. The CDR3 sequence is 17 residues long. The CDR3 loop is CASSQDLTGVSTDTQYF. CDR3 DNA sequence: TGTGCCAGCAGCCAAGACTTGACGGGGGTGAGCACAGATACGCAGTATTTT.

The chain carries TRBV11-2 and TRBJ2-1, with 9 nucleotides matching TRBD2. In germline, CDR1 is SGHAT, CDR2 FQNNGV. The CDR3 loop spans 15 amino acids. V gave up 2 bases and J gave up 8 bases; unmatched junction bases: 7. CDR3 sequence: CASSLSSGRYDEQFF. As DNA, the CDR3 is TGTGCCAGCAGCTTAAGCAGCGGGAGGTATGATGAGCAGTTCTTC.

The V gene is TRBV27, the J gene TRBJ2-7, with D possibly being TRBD1 (6 bases). The CDR3 has 15 amino acids. Trimming cost V 0 bases and J 2 bases, with 11 bases left between them. Germline assignment: CDR1 MNHEY and CDR2 SMNVEV (reference sequence). Here the CDR3 reads CASSLSRQAAYEQYF. For the CDR3, the DNA is TGTGCCAGCAGTTTATCTCGACAGGCCGCCTACGAGCAGTACTTC.

The chain links TRBV5-4 to TRBJ2-2; 10 nucleotides align to TRBD1. V lost 4 bases, J lost 2 bases, and 8 bases stayed unmatched. Germline values: CDR1 SGHNT, CDR2 YYREEE (reference sequence). The CDR3 consists of 17 residues. CDR3: CASSRDDRGPNTGELFF. CDR3 DNA: TGTGCCAGCAGCCGGGATGACAGGGGGCCCAACACCGGGGAGCTGTTTTTT.

This chain uses TRBV28 with TRBJ2-7; weak D call: TRBD1 (6 bases). Germline V gives CDR1 MDHEN, CDR2 SYDVKM. Trimming took off 6 bases at V and 1 base at J, with 13 bases between the two ends. The CDR3 has 14 amino acids. The CDR3 region is CASSLFQGSYEQYF. The CDR3 DNA reads as TGTGCCAGCAGCCTTTTCCAGGGGTCCTACGAGCAGTACTTC.

V gene TRBV5-1 combines with J gene TRBJ1-1; D gene ambiguous. This CDR3 has 15 residues. Germline CDR1 and CDR2: SGHRS and YFSETQ. Trimming removed 4 bases at V and 8 bases at J, with 21 bases between. The CDR3 bases are TGCGCCAGCAGCCCCAGAATCGGGGAAGGTGGGGAAGCTTTCTTT. Its protein is CASSPRIGEGGEAFF.

V is TRBV11-3 and J is TRBJ1-4, with D uncertain. This CDR3 contains 19 residues. Trimming took off 3 bases at V and 0 bases at J, with 20 bases between the two ends. Germline V gene lookup returns CDR1 SGHNT and CDR2 YENEEA. CDR3 DNA sequence: TGTGCCAGCAGCTTCGGTAGTCGAGGCGGCGGTTCAACTAATGAAAAACTGTTTTTT. It specifies CASSFGSRGGGSTNEKLFF.

J is TRBJ1-1 and V is TRBV29-1; maybe TRBD1 (5 bases). Deletions cut 5 bases from V and 4 bases from J, with 14 bases between. This CDR3 is 13 amino acids long. Germline V lookup: CDR1 SQVTM, CDR2 ANQGSEA. This CDR3 reads CSVSGTSVTEAFF. CDR3 nucleotides: TGCAGCGTTTCCGGGACTAGTGTCACTGAAGCTTTCTTT.

The genes are TRBV4-1 and TRBJ2-1; 15 bases match TRBD2. Germline V lookup: CDR1 MGHRA, CDR2 YSYEKL. There are 16 residues in the CDR3. The V gene end was trimmed by 3 bases and the J gene end by 6 bases; junction bases not matched to a gene: 3. The CDR3 sequence is CASSQGLAGGINEQFF. Here the CDR3 DNA reads TGCGCCAGCAGCCAGGGACTAGCGGGAGGTATCAATGAGCAGTTCTTC.

This rearrangement joins TRBV19 to TRBJ2-3; 7 positions agree with TRBD1. Germline V gene data show CDR1 as LNHDA and CDR2 as SQIVND (reference sequence). Trimming cost V 4 bases and J 2 bases; bases outside gene matches: 6. The CDR3 runs 15 residues. DNA of the CDR3: TGTGCCAGTAGTAAGACGACAGGGCTCACAGATACGCAGTATTTT. Protein: CASSKTTGLTDTQYF.

The rearrangement links TRBV3-1 (or the pseudogene TRBV3-2) to TRBJ2-1; the match to TRBD2 covers 9 bases. Germline CDR1 reads LGHDT; CDR2 reads YNNKEL (reference sequence). The CDR3 sequence is 14 residues long. After removal of 3 bases from V and 9 bases from J, the junction contained 6 bases not matched to a gene. CDR3 sequence reads: CASSHSGRSVEQFF. The CDR3 DNA reads as TGTGCCAGCAGCCATAGCGGGAGATCGGTTGAGCAGTTCTTC.

The V call is TRBV3-1 (or the pseudogene TRBV3-2), the J call TRBJ2-5, with 7 bases that match TRBD1. The V segment lost 6 bases and the J segment 4 bases; nucleotides outside the gene matches: 8. CDR1 and CDR2 (germline): LGHDT, YNNKEL (reference sequence). This CDR3 contains 14 residues. CDR3 residues: CASSLRTGRETQYF. As DNA, the CDR3 is TGTGCCAGCAGTCTAAGGACAGGAAGAGAGACCCAGTACTTC.

J is TRBJ2-1 and V is TRBV6-4, with 7 bases aligning to TRBD2. The CDR3 has 13 amino acids. The ends lost 8 bases at V and 8 bases at J; junction bases unmatched: 9. Germline V gives CDR1 MRHNA, CDR2 SNTAGT. CDR3 region: CASRRRESYEQFF. In DNA form, the CDR3 reads TGTGCCAGCCGACGGCGGGAGAGTTATGAGCAGTTCTTC.

This chain joins TRBV3-1 (or the pseudogene TRBV3-2) and TRBJ2-5; a possible D gene is TRBD2 (6 bases). V lost 3 bases and J 5 bases, leaving 19 bases between the germline ends. The length of the CDR3 is 16 residues. Germline V lookup: CDR1 LGHDT, CDR2 YNNKEL (reference sequence). The CDR3 nucleotides read TGTGCCAGCAGCCACAACCCTAGCGTCAAACGGGAGACCCAGTACTTC. Residues: CASSHNPSVKRETQYF.

This chain uses TRBV28 with TRBJ1-6, with 7 bases lining up with TRBD1. CDR1 is MDHEN, CDR2 SYDVKM, per germline. V gave up 7 bases and J gave up 4 bases; unmatched junction bases: 7. The length of the CDR3 is 15 residues. CDR3 nucleotide sequence: TGTGCCAGCACTAGGGACAGTGCGTATAATTCACCCCTCCACTTT. Its protein product is CASTRDSAYNSPLHF.

This chain joins TRBV29-1 and TRBJ2-1; perhaps TRBD1 as D (5 bases). The CDR3 totals 12 residues. Germline values: CDR1 SQVTM, CDR2 ANQGSEA. Between the trimmed V and J ends, which lost 5 bases and 7 bases, there was a span of 12 bases. The CDR3 here is CSVLGAGNEQFF. Here the CDR3 DNA reads TGCAGCGTTTTAGGGGCAGGGAATGAGCAGTTCTTC.